One and the same sample provided the 15 T cell receptor beta chains below, sequenced in a study of tumor-infiltrating lymphocytes in primary liver carcinoma. Researchers drew blood RNA from unsorted whole blood and extracted germline DNA as well. cDNA specific to TCR beta was made from 500 to 650 ng of total RNA, with a constant-region primer employed for priming. TCR beta libraries came from three nested multiplex PCR rounds using slightly modified ARM-PCR. Primers for the first two PCR rounds were TRBV1-TRBV30 forward primers and a C-beta reverse primer (approximately 10 cycles per round). TCRdb itself ran the multiplex PCR reads through MiXCR, one entry per CDR3 protein. In the table there are 330,000 or so distinct CDR3 sequences, roughly 61% of which are singletons. Sequenced sample: peripheral blood. The receptor set was obtained from a man aged 35 to 55 with primary liver carcinoma and hepatitis B virus infection.

Comment on this clonotype: A junction boundary mismatches the germline segment, possibly from a read error. This chain links TRBV11-2 with TRBJ2-1, with TRBD2 as a possible D gene (6 bases). The CDR3 is 16 amino acids. The germline CDR1 and CDR2 sequences are SGHAT and FQNNGV. The CDR3 reads CAGSSIWASANNEQFF. CDR3 in DNA: TGTGCCGGCAGCTCGATCTGGGCTAGCGCTAACAATGAGCAGTTCTTC.

This sequence joins TRBV30 and TRBJ2-3; the match to TRBD2 covers 8 bases. Germline CDR1 reads GTSNPN; CDR2 reads SVGIG (reference sequence). This CDR3 region has 14 residues. The V segment lost 4 bases and the J segment 2 bases; nucleotides outside the gene matches: 5. CDR3 in DNA: TGTGCCTGGAACCGACTAGCGCTCACAGATACGCAGTATTTT. Protein sequence: CAWNRLALTDTQYF.

This chain connects TRBV12-3 or TRBV12-4 to TRBJ2-3; the D is unclear. The DNA end favors TRBJ1-5, so the J call may be wrong. The CDR3 extends over 15 amino acids. CDR3 sequence (DNA): TGTGCCAGCAGACTAGCGGGAGGTGGTCCGGCTACGCAGCATTTT. This gives the protein CASRLAGGGPATQHF.

The V call is TRBV12-3 or TRBV12-4, the J call TRBJ2-1, with D hard to call. CDR3 size: 15 residues. Deletions cut 1 base from V and 1 base from J, with 8 bases between. CDR3 residues: CASSLEHQSYNEQFF. CDR3 bases: TGTGCCAGCAGTTTAGAACATCAATCCTACAATGAGCAGTTCTTC.

This clonotype was seen many times. The chain joins TRBV29-1 to TRBJ1-3; TRBD1 agrees at 9 bases. Per the germline V gene, CDR1 is SQVTM and CDR2 is ANQGSEA. There are 13 residues in the CDR3. Trimming removed 7 bases from V and 7 bases from J; junction bases left unmatched: 8. In DNA, the CDR3 is TGCAGCGGATCGAAGACAGGGGGGAACACCATATATTTT. Translated: CSGSKTGGNTIYF.

As to this clonotype: Since no conserved phenylalanine or tryptophan closes the CDR3, a read error is the likely cause. This chain joins TRBV7-9 and TRBJ2-7; D not certain. This CDR3 region has 13 residues. Germline V gene data show CDR1 as SEHNR and CDR2 as FQNEAQ (reference sequence). Trimming cost V 4 bases and J 3 bases, with 10 bases left between them. CDR3 amino acids: CASSSYGNYEQYL. CDR3 bases: TGTGCCAGCAGCTCTTACGGCAACTACGAGCAGTACCTC.

A note on this clonotype: A much larger clone differs by one base, so this may be a read error. This is likely a read error, given that the CDR3 carries no conserved phenylalanine or tryptophan at its end. The chain carries TRBV4-1 and TRBJ2-7, with D maybe TRBD2 (5 bases). Trimming stripped 1 base from V and 3 bases from J, with 13 bases between. Germline CDR1 and CDR2: MGHRA and YSYEKL. This CDR3 has 15 residues. Written as DNA, the CDR3 is TGCGCCAGCAGCCAAGGGCGAGGGCAGCGCTACGAGCAGTACCTC. It specifies CASSQGRGQRYEQYL.

The chain couples TRBV6-1 to TRBJ1-2, with 7 bases lining up with TRBD1. The CDR3 loop spans 14 amino acids. Germline lookup yields CDR1 MNHNS and CDR2 SASEGT. V trimming: 6 bases; J trimming: 6 bases; junction bases outside the gene matches: 10. The CDR3 nucleotides are TGTGCCAGCAGCTTCCTCGGACAGGATGATGGCTACACCTTC. It encodes CASSFLGQDDGYTF.

For this clonotype: A much larger clone lies one base from this, so it may be a read error. This rearrangement joins TRBV4-2 to TRBJ2-7; 10 bases line up with TRBD2. The CDR3 extends over 15 amino acids. Germline V gene sequence: CDR1 LGHNA, CDR2 YNFKEQ. DNA for the CDR3: TGTGCCAGCAGCCAAGAGACTAGCGGGTCCTACGGGCAGTACTTC. The encoded protein is CASSQETSGSYGQYF.

Notes on this clonotype: Compared with germline, one end of the junction differs, possibly owing to a read error. This sequence joins TRBV4-3 and TRBJ2-1, with D tentatively TRBD2 (6 bases). In germline, CDR1 is LGHNA, CDR2 YSLEER. The length of the CDR3 is 13 residues. CDR3 nucleotide sequence: TGTGCCAACAGCCAAGAGGAGGGGCGATGGCAGTTCTTC. Its protein product is CANSQEEGRWQFF.

The rearrangement joins TRBV19 to TRBJ2-1; 12 nucleotides match TRBD2. V was pared by 7 bases and J by 8 bases, with 9 bases of the junction left unmatched. In germline, CDR1 is LNHDA, CDR2 SQIVND (reference sequence). The CDR3 consists of 15 residues. CDR3 coding DNA: TGTGCCAGTAATATCACGACTAGCGGGAGAGATGAGCAGTTCTTC. The encoded protein is CASNITTSGRDEQFF.

This clonotype has more than one count but fewer than ten. The germline gene is not matched at one end of the junction; a read error may be the cause. V usage is TRBV12-3 or TRBV12-4 and J usage is TRBJ2-5; 9 nucleotides agree with TRBD1. The CDR3 runs 13 residues. CDR3 DNA: TGTGTCAGCAGTTCTGGGACAGGGCTTTTCCAGTACTTC. Its translation: CVSSSGTGLFQYF.

Of note for this clonotype: This clone may be a read error of a much larger clone one base away. The chain employs TRBV29-1 and TRBJ1-1; the D is unclear. Germline V gives CDR1 SQVTM, CDR2 ANQGSEA. The CDR3 totals 13 residues. DNA for the CDR3: TGCAGGGTTGCGAGCAGTTTGAACACTGAAGCTTTCTTT. Protein: CRVASSLNTEAFF. Together with reference TRBV29-1 and TRBJ1-1, the CDR3 gives the full variable domain: SAVISQKPSRDICQRGTSLTIQCQVDSQVTMMFWYRQQPGQSLTLIATANQGSEATYESGFVIDKFPISRPNLTFSTLTVSNMSPEDSSIYLCRVASSLNTEAFFGQGTRLTVV.

This clonotype was counted a single time. This may arise from a read error, as a much more abundant clone is one base away. The chain couples TRBV10-3 to TRBJ2-1, with TRBD2 matching over 8 bases. The V and J ends lost 6 bases and 0 bases, in that order; junction bases with no gene match: 4. Looked up from germline, CDR1 is ENHRY and CDR2 is SYGVKD. This CDR3 is built from 15 residues. The CDR3 protein is CAIRESGSSYNEQFF. The CDR3 DNA is TGTGCCATCAGAGAAAGCGGGAGCTCCTACAATGAGCAGTTCTTC.

This sequence joins TRBV5-1 and TRBJ1-1; D might be TRBD1 (6 bases). CDR1 and CDR2 (germline): SGHRS, YFSETQ. The CDR3 is 14 amino acids. Between the trimmed V and J ends, which lost 0 bases and 3 bases, there was a span of 9 bases. CDR3 loop: CASSLGTDDTEAFF. In DNA, the CDR3 is TGCGCCAGCAGCTTGGGGACAGACGACACTGAAGCTTTCTTT.